This T cell receptor beta chain was observed in a study of blood T cell repertoires in COVID-19. Overall study: Italy, Spain and the United States were the sources of the convalescent and acute COVID-19 samples.

Trimming removed 4 bases from V and 8 bases from J, with 11 bases in between. The germline gives CDR1 SNHLY, CDR2 FYNNEI. CDR3 length: 13 amino acids. Profiled with immunoSEQ multiplex PCR; TCRdb holds only in-frame clones, not every one. The table lists about 240,000 clones, around 83% of them singletons. Sequenced material: peripheral blood. The chain joins TRBV2 to TRBJ1-4; tentative D call: TRBD1 (5 bases). This sequence was found in a woman aged 55-69 years with active or convalescent COVID-19. CDR3 protein: CASSVQGGEKLFF. CDR3 nucleotide sequence: TGTGCCAGCAGTGTGCAGGGTGGGGAAAAACTGTTTTTT.